The source of this T cell receptor (beta chain) is a study of cytomegalovirus exposure and HLA in healthy donors. Primers: 60 Vbeta forward and 13 Jbeta reverse. TCRdb keeps only in-frame clones here, not all; method: immunoSEQ multiplex PCR. In the table there are 250,000 to 350,000 clones, 80% to 90% of which are singletons. Notes on the study in general: Certain indistinguishable V segments, among them TRBV6-2 and TRBV6-3, were excluded.

The length of the CDR3 is 17 residues. Germline CDR1 reads MDHEN; CDR2 reads SYDVKM. The junction had 10 bases not matched to a gene; V was cut back by 4 bases and J by 6 bases. Comment on this clone: The target antigen is unknown.

The rearrangement uses TRBV28 and TRBJ2-3, with TRBD2 identical over 13 bases. This receptor was identified in a man aged 40-49 years in good health and CMV-seropositive. The sample was PBMCs. Here the CDR3 DNA reads TGTGCCAGCAGTTCCAGGACTAGCGGGAGAAGATTGGATACGCAGTATTTT. The encoded protein is CASSSRTSGRRLDTQYF.